The present T cell receptor (beta chain) was sequenced within a study of T-cell reconstitution after alpha-beta-depleted transplantation in children. Molecular barcoding with unique molecular identifiers was used for the TCRbeta library. Via MiXCR, TCRdb re-called the PCR reads, giving one row per CDR3 protein. Seen here are hundreds of thousands of distinct CDR3 sequences, under 15% observed once, and the top ten hold 0.79%. The germline CDR1 and CDR2 sequences are SGHVS and FNYEAQ. V dropped 0 bases and J dropped 1 base, with 15 bases sitting between them. This CDR3 spans 17 amino acids. This clonotype was found many times.

Sequences were derived from PBMCs, sampled before TCRalphabeta/CD19-depleted stem cell transplant. The chain links TRBV7-6 to TRBJ1-1; D gene uncertain. The TCR originated in a girl aged 2-15 years with congenital amegakaryocytic thrombocytopenia, due to receive a stem cell transplant. In DNA, the CDR3 is TGTGCCAGCAGCTTAGCGACGAGCTTAAACGGGAACACTGAAGCTTTCTTT. The encoded protein is CASSLATSLNGNTEAFF.